This TCR beta chain appears in the sequencing data of a study of radiation and T cells in renal cell carcinoma. General observations from the study: In blood, top tumor clones expanded by 2 weeks, shrinking by 4. No pretreatment tumor biopsies were available for baseline clonotypes.

Assay used: immunoSEQ multiplex PCR; TCRdb lists only in-frame clones, some missing. In the table there are some 150,000 clones, over 80% of which are singletons. The V gene's germline CDR1 is WNHNN and CDR2 SYGVQD (reference sequence). This CDR3 comprises 15 residues. The ends were cut back, 4 bases at V and 3 bases at J, with 16 bases in the middle. Points on this clone: Its antigen is as yet unknown.

Regarding time point: baseline pretreatment blood. The treatment: 15 Gy SBRT to primary tumor, nephrectomy 4 weeks later. Blood was sampled at baseline, 2 weeks and 4 weeks after SBRT. The tumor was a clear cell renal cell carcinoma. Here the sequenced sample was blood, taken from a patient whose treatment included radiotherapy and nephrectomy. The sequence derives from a woman aged 45-65 years with renal cell carcinoma. The J gene is TRBJ2-7, the V gene TRBV10-1, with D possibly being TRBD1 or TRBD2 (5 bases each). As DNA, the CDR3 is TGCGCCAGCAGTGCTGGGGACGGAATAAACTACGAGCAGTACTTC. It is translated as CASSAGDGINYEQYF.